The 15 T cell receptor beta chains in this list originate from one sample, sequenced in a study of CD8 T cells in Susac syndrome (dated by TCRdb to the late 2010s). Libraries were prepared through the immunoSEQ multiplex PCR assay. RNA was extracted using the RNeasy kit, and about 0.45 to 1 ug of the RNA was reverse transcribed with random hexamers. TCRdb reprocessing: public reads trimmed at Q25 with fastp, clones called with MiXCR, in-frame beta chains kept. Records with the same CDR3 protein are collapsed into one entry carrying the most frequent genes and DNA. Counted in this sample were 75,000 to 100,000 distinct CDR3 sequences; about 93% of them appeared once. The ten largest make up around 0.94% of the sample. The sample taken for sequencing was CD8+ T cells from PBMCs. Receptor source: a human donor with Susac syndrome.

The V gene is TRBV6-1, the J gene TRBJ2-1, with TRBD2 identical over 14 bases. The V gene end was trimmed by 1 base and the J gene end by 8 bases; junction bases not matched to a gene: 1. The germline gives CDR1 MNHNS, CDR2 SASEGT. The CDR3 is 15 amino acids. CDR3 DNA: TGTGCCAGCAGTGAAGGACTAGCGGGGGGGTATGAGCAGTTCTTC. Translation gives CASSEGLAGGYEQFF.

The chain couples TRBV20-1 to TRBJ2-7; D unclear. Per germline, CDR1 DFQATT and CDR2 SNEGSKA (reference sequence). V was cut by 4 bases and J by 0 bases, with 10 bases left in between. CDR3 length: 13 residues. In DNA, the CDR3 is TGCAGTGCTACCCACGACATCTCCTACGAGCAGTACTTC. Protein: CSATHDISYEQYF.

The rearrangement joins TRBV20-1 to TRBJ2-7, with 11 bases identical to TRBD1. Germline CDR1 reads DFQATT; CDR2 reads SNEGSKA (reference sequence). The V segment lost 0 bases and the J segment 6 bases; nucleotides outside the gene matches: 7. The CDR3 length is 15 residues. CDR3 coding DNA: TGCAGTGCTAGAGAGATGGGACAGGGGGAGCCCGAGCAGTACTTC. The encoded protein is CSAREMGQGEPEQYF.

This clonotype was picked up one time. This chain joins TRBV7-8 and TRBJ2-2, with a possible D match to TRBD2 (6 bases). The CDR3 has 14 residues. CDR1 is SGHVS and CDR2 is FQNEAQ in the germline V gene. V was clipped by 5 bases and J by 9 bases, with 16 bases between them. The CDR3 is CASSARALARELFF. The DNA of the CDR3 is TGTGCCAGCAGCGCCAGGGCACTAGCACGGGAGCTGTTTTTT.

This chain joins TRBV3-1 and TRBJ2-7, with TRBD1 matching over 7 bases. V dropped 4 bases and J dropped 3; count of bases not matched to a gene: 6. The CDR3 length is 14 residues. Germline values: CDR1 LGHDT, CDR2 YNNKEL (reference sequence). CDR3 sequence: CASSPRQGDYEQYF. The CDR3 DNA reads as TGTGCCAGCAGCCCTCGACAGGGTGACTACGAGCAGTACTTC.

The chain uses TRBV2 and TRBJ1-2, with 8 bases that match TRBD1. In germline, CDR1 is SNHLY, CDR2 FYNNEI. The length of the CDR3 is 16 residues. The junction had 9 bases not matched to a gene; V was cut back by 2 bases and J by 4 bases. The CDR3, as DNA: TGTGCCAGCAGTGAAAGAGGGACAGGAGGGTTCTATGGCTACACCTTC. This sequence encodes CASSERGTGGFYGYTF.

This chain links TRBV4-1 with TRBJ2-2; no reliable D call. Trimming removed 1 base at V and 9 bases at J, with 9 bases between. CDR1 is MGHRA and CDR2 is YSYEKL in the germline V gene. The CDR3 loop spans 13 amino acids. This CDR3 is CASSQVGQWELFF. The CDR3 DNA follows: TGCGCCAGCAGCCAAGTTGGCCAGTGGGAGCTGTTTTTT.

The CDR3 sequence: CSAADWYREVGGELFF. CDR3 nucleotides: TGCAGTGCTGCGGACTGGTACAGGGAAGTTGGCGGGGAGCTGTTTTTT. The chain couples TRBV20-1 to TRBJ2-2; tentatively, D is TRBD1 (6 bases). The germline V gene encodes CDR1 DFQATT and CDR2 SNEGSKA (reference sequence). The CDR3 sequence is 16 residues long. With 5 bases removed from V and 7 bases from J, the gap between germline ends came to 23 bases.

The chain couples TRBV5-4 to TRBJ2-2, with D hard to call. The V end lost 9 bases, the J end lost 4 bases, and 10 bases lay between the germline ends. The germline gives CDR1 SGHNT, CDR2 YYREEE (reference sequence). This CDR3 contains 12 residues. The CDR3: CAIKDVTGELFF. CDR3 DNA: TGTGCCATCAAAGACGTCACCGGGGAGCTGTTTTTT. Combining the CDR3 with reference TRBV5-4 and TRBJ2-2 gives the whole variable domain ETGVTQSPTHLIKTRGQQVTLRCSSQSGHNTVSWYQQALGQGPQFIFQYYREEENGRGNFPPRFSGLQFPNYSSELNVNALELDDSALYLCAIKDVTGELFFGEGSRLTVL.

This chain joins TRBV15 and TRBJ2-7; D possibly corresponds to TRBD1 (6 bases). Looked up from germline, CDR1 is LNHNV and CDR2 is YYDKDF (reference sequence). CDR3 size: 17 residues. V lost 5 bases to trimming and J lost 5 bases, with 25 bases between them. CDR3 DNA: TGTGCCACCAGCGTCGGAGGTTCGGGGACAATGTCGCACGAGCAGTACTTC. Its translation is CATSVGGSGTMSHEQYF.

As DNA, the CDR3 is TGCAGCGGAGCGGGATCTGAGCAGTTCTTC. It is translated as CSGAGSEQFF. J is TRBJ2-1 and V is TRBV29-1, with 7 bases fitting TRBD2. Germline V gene lookup returns CDR1 SQVTM and CDR2 ANQGSEA. The CDR3 length is 10 residues. J lost 9 bases, V lost 7 bases, and 3 bases had no gene match.

The chain links TRBV25-1 to TRBJ1-2; the D gene is possibly TRBD1 (5 bases). CDR1 and CDR2 from the germline V gene are MGHDK and SYGVNS. The CDR3 spans 13 residues. V was clipped by 3 bases and J by 8 bases, with 13 bases between them. The CDR3 region has the DNA TGTGCCAGCAGTGATGGCAGCAGGGTCGGCTACACCTTC. Amino acid sequence: CASSDGSRVGYTF.

The chain carries TRBV7-9 and TRBJ2-3; 7 bases line up with TRBD1. The V gene's germline CDR1 is SEHNR and CDR2 FQNEAQ (reference sequence). This CDR3 contains 14 residues. V shed 6 bases and J 3 bases; nucleotides not matched to a gene: 6. DNA of the CDR3: TGTGCCAGCAGTTTCCCGGGACAGACAGATACGCAGTATTTT. Residues: CASSFPGQTDTQYF.

The chain is built from TRBV27 and TRBJ1-1; 9 nucleotides line up with TRBD1. This CDR3 is built from 14 residues. The V and J ends lost 5 bases and 4 bases, in that order; junction bases with no gene match: 5. The germline V gene has CDR1 MNHEY and CDR2 SMNVEV (reference sequence). The CDR3 coding sequence is TGTGCCAGCAGTACCCACAGGGGGCCCACTGAAGCTTTCTTT. Protein product: CASSTHRGPTEAFF.

The CDR3 bases are TGCAGCGTTTTAGGCGTCAGGGAGAGCGAGCAGTACTTC. Translation: CSVLGVRESEQYF. The rearrangement uses TRBV29-1 and TRBJ2-7; D tentatively fits TRBD1 or TRBD2 (5 bases each). Germline loops: CDR1 SQVTM, CDR2 ANQGSEA. The CDR3 is made up of 13 amino acids. V dropped 5 bases and J dropped 6 bases, with 17 bases sitting between them.